The text below deals with one T cell receptor (beta chain). The sample comes from a study of technical replicates of blood from a handful of donors. The ends were cut back, 5 bases at V and 7 bases at J, with 17 bases in the middle. Per the germline V gene, CDR1 is SGHNT and CDR2 is YENEEA. This CDR3 spans 15 amino acids. TCRdb's table, derived via immunoSEQ multiplex PCR, lists solely in-frame clones and lacks some. The profile shows more than 65,000 clones, 90% to 95% of them singletons. V is TRBV11-3 and J is TRBJ1-4, with a weak D call TRBD1 (5 bases). The sequenced material came from T cells isolated from PBMCs. The receptor comes from a human donor in good health. The CDR3 protein is CASSERHKTVEKLFF. CDR3 bases: TGTGCCAGCAGCGAACGGCACAAGACAGTTGAAAAACTGTTTTTT.